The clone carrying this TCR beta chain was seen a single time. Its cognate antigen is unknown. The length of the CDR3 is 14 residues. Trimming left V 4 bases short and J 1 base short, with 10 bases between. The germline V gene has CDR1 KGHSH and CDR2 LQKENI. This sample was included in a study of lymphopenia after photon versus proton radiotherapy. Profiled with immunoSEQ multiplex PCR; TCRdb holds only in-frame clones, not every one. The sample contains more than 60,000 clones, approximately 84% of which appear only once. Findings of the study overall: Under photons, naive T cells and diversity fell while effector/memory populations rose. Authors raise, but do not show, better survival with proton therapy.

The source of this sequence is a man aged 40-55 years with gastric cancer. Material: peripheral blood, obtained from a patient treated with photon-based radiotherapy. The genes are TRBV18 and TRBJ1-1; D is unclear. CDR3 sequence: CASSQVEGNTEAFF. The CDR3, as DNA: TGTGCCAGCTCACAGGTTGAGGGGAACACTGAAGCTTTCTTT.